The T cell receptor beta chain described here comes from a study of CXCR3-negative and CXCR3-positive naive CD8 T cells. cDNA libraries for TRB were generated by 5' RACE incorporating UMI labels. With the 5' RACE reads reprocessed, TCRdb shows one record per CDR3 protein and no DNA. This sample's table reports tens of thousands of distinct CDR3 sequences. As for this clonotype: Its matching antigen is unknown.

General study points: From TRB CDR3 properties, TCR strength was inferred; surface CD5 did not differ between naive subsets. Much lower diversity was found in memory CD8+ cells, while both naive subsets had comparably high diversity.

Investigators sorted each CD8+ T cell subset in triplicate, taking approximately 300,000 cells each time. CD45RO-CCR7+CD27+CD95- marked naive CD8+ T cells. Germline loops: CDR1 MNHEY, CDR2 SMNVEV (reference sequence). This CDR3 comprises 13 residues. The sample consisted of naive CXCR3- CD8+ T cells from blood. Described subset: CD45RO-CCR7+CD27+CD95- naive CD8+ T cells lacking CXCR3 (TNR3-). This clonotype originated in a human donor in good health. Some clones in this sample may be carry-over from other donors' samples. The chain links TRBV27 to TRBJ2-1. The CDR3 reads CASRGLGSNEQFF.